The 13 T cell receptor beta chains in this list originate from one sample, sequenced in a study of beta chain features in type 1 diabetes. Sequenced material consisted of expressed TCRB transcripts (all of the isolated RNA was reverse transcribed). Sequencing used immunoSEQ multiplex PCR; TCRdb keeps in-frame clones, though not all of them. The sample yields fewer than 250,000 clones, over 8.5% seen once. Sequenced material: naive CD4+ T cells from blood. These receptors all come from a woman between 18 and 30 years old in good health.

The rearrangement links TRBV21-1 to TRBJ2-7; the table's D call, TRBD2, has no DNA check behind it. TRBV21-1 is annotated as a pseudogene. CDR3 size: 17 residues. The CDR3 DNA is TGTGCCAGCAGCAAAGGATGTCTCGCTACTATACTAAAAGAGCAGTACTTC. Encoded protein: CASSKGCLATILKEQYF.

The J gene is TRBJ2-7, the V gene TRBV6-1; D remains unclear. The germline CDR1 and CDR2 sequences are MNHNS and SASEGT. V dropped 3 bases and J dropped 5 bases, with 5 bases sitting between them. The CDR3 runs 11 residues. Here the CDR3 reads CASSDRDEQYF. DNA of the CDR3: TGTGCCAGCAGTGATCGAGACGAGCAGTACTTC.

This clone was seen more than once but under ten times. V and J are TRBV5-1 and TRBJ2-5; 9 bases are a match to TRBD1. CDR3 length equals 16 residues. The germline V gene has CDR1 SGHRS and CDR2 YFSETQ. Germline trimming cut 4 bases from V and 5 bases from J; bases unmatched to any gene: 12. The CDR3, as DNA: TGCGCCAGCAGCGTACCCCCGGGACAGGGTTGGGAGACCCAGTACTTC. Its protein product is CASSVPPGQGWETQYF.

The DNA for the CDR3 is TGTGCCAGCAGCTTGGGGACTAGCGGGAGCGGCGAGCAGTACTTC. It specifies CASSLGTSGSGEQYF. The V and J genes are TRBV5-4 and TRBJ2-7; 13 nucleotides agree with TRBD2. The CDR3 has 15 residues. The V segment lost 0 bases and the J segment 6 bases; nucleotides outside the gene matches: 3. In germline, CDR1 is SGHNT, CDR2 YYREEE (reference sequence).

The V and J genes are TRBV18 and TRBJ2-7, with D possibly matching TRBD1 (7 bases). Germline values: CDR1 KGHSH, CDR2 LQKENI. The CDR3 contains 12 residues. Deletions cut 6 bases from V and 6 bases from J, with 12 bases between. For the CDR3, the DNA is TGTGCCAGCTCGCGGGACAGAAGCGAGCAGTACTTC. Its protein is CASSRDRSEQYF.

The chain has TRBV2 and TRBJ2-1; possibly TRBD1 for D (6 bases). The CDR3 is 13 amino acids. V was trimmed by 7 bases and J by 4 bases, leaving 11 bases between them. The germline gives CDR1 SNHLY, CDR2 FYNNEI. The CDR3 protein is CASIERGYNEQFF. Here the CDR3 DNA reads TGTGCCAGCATCGAAAGGGGGTACAATGAGCAGTTCTTC.

The chain joins TRBV5-1 to TRBJ1-1, with TRBD1 matching 10 bases. This CDR3 has 15 residues. Trimming removed 4 bases from V and 0 bases from J; junction bases left unmatched: 3. CDR1 and CDR2 from the germline V gene are SGHRS and YFSETQ. CDR3 loop: CASSPGTGVNTEAFF. The CDR3 DNA reads TGCGCCAGCAGCCCCGGGACAGGGGTGAACACTGAAGCTTTCTTT.

The chain has TRBV6-5 and TRBJ1-2, with 9 bases lining up with TRBD1. V lost 9 bases, J lost 4 bases, and 9 bases stayed unmatched. Germline V gene lookup returns CDR1 MNHEY and CDR2 SVGAGI. CDR3 length: 14 amino acids. CDR3 residues: CARFTGGGRYGYTF. DNA of the CDR3: TGTGCCAGGTTCACAGGGGGCGGCCGCTATGGCTACACCTTC.

This clone was counted many times. This chain uses TRBV27 with TRBJ2-2; D unresolved. CDR1 MNHEY and CDR2 SMNVEV come from the germline V gene (reference sequence). The CDR3 has 12 amino acids. V was trimmed by 3 bases and J by 6 bases, leaving 5 bases between them. CDR3 region: CASSFSSGELFF. CDR3 DNA: TGTGCCAGCAGTTTCAGTTCCGGGGAGCTGTTTTTT.

The chain has TRBV2 and TRBJ2-5; D perhaps matches TRBD2 (6 bases). The ends were cut back, 7 bases at V and 6 bases at J, with 18 bases in the middle. CDR1 and CDR2 from the germline V gene are SNHLY and FYNNEI. The CDR3 loop spans 14 amino acids. The CDR3, as DNA: TGTGCCAGCACCCTTTTACGGGAGCAGCAGACCCAGTACTTC. This translates into CASTLLREQQTQYF. The complete variable domain, with remaining parts taken from reference TRBV2 and TRBJ2-5, reads EPEVTQTPSHQVTQMGQEVILRCVPISNHLYFYWYRQILGQKVEFLVSFYNNEISEKSEIFDDQFSVERPDGSNFTLKIRSTKLEDSAMYFCASTLLREQQTQYFGPGTRLLVL.

This clone came up a few times. Other DNA sequences in this sample translate to the same CDR3. The rearrangement joins TRBV5-1 to TRBJ1-5, with 8 positions matching TRBD1. Germline CDR1 reads SGHRS; CDR2 reads YFSETQ. CDR3 length: 13 amino acids. J gave up 5 bases and V 3 bases, and 1 base lay outside the gene matches. The CDR3 DNA reads as TGCGCCAGCAGCTCGACAGGGGATCAGCCCCAGCATTTT. Translated, it gives CASSSTGDQPQHF.

This clone was picked up a small number of times. The genes are TRBV9 and TRBJ2-7; TRBD2 aligns across 12 bases. Germline CDR1 SGDLS, CDR2 YYNGEE. The CDR3 is made up of 18 amino acids. V gave up 0 bases and J gave up 6 bases; unmatched junction bases: 13. CDR3 sequence: CASSVGPLAGGLISEQYF. In DNA form, the CDR3 reads TGTGCCAGCAGCGTAGGGCCCCTAGCGGGAGGGCTCATCTCCGAGCAGTACTTC.

The chain joins TRBV14 to TRBJ2-3; TRBD2 matches 7 bases. Trimming at V came to 4 bases and at J to 0 bases, leaving 7 bases not matched to a gene. CDR1 is SGHDN, CDR2 FVKESK, per germline. This CDR3 contains 16 residues. CDR3 bases: TGTGCCAGCAGCCTAGCCGGGGGGACTAGCACAGATACGCAGTATTTT. Translating gives CASSLAGGTSTDTQYF.